One and the same sample provided the 21 T cell receptor beta chains below, sequenced in a study of cytomegalovirus exposure and HLA in healthy donors. Primers included in the PCR were 60 Vbeta and 13 Jbeta primers. Repertoires were generated with immunoSEQ multiplex PCR, while TCRdb's copy carries only in-frame clones and drops some. The profile covers about 160,000 clones, with roughly 85% appearing a single time and 1% taken by the ten largest. The specimen sequenced was PBMCs. The receptors stem from a boy aged 2 to 10 in good health and CMV-seronegative.

The chain recombines TRBV5-1 with TRBJ2-7; 7 positions match TRBD1. The CDR3 has 13 amino acids. Germline loops: CDR1 SGHRS, CDR2 YFSETQ. With V trimmed by 5 bases and J by 2 bases, 4 bases remained unmatched. CDR3 DNA: TGCGCCAGCAGACTTACAGGGGCCTACGAGCAGTACTTC. It specifies CASRLTGAYEQYF.

This rearrangement joins TRBV29-1 to TRBJ2-5; TRBD2 is a possible D gene (6 bases). CDR1 is SQVTM, CDR2 ANQGSEA, per germline. This CDR3 has 14 amino acids. Trimming left V 4 bases short and J 5 bases short, with 17 bases between. The CDR3 region has the DNA TGCAGCGTTGTAATTGGGACTGCGACGGAGACCCAGTACTTC. It yields the protein CSVVIGTATETQYF.

The chain is built from TRBV2 and TRBJ1-1, with 8 bases lining up with TRBD1. Germline V gene lookup returns CDR1 SNHLY and CDR2 FYNNEI. This CDR3 spans 14 amino acids. V lost 9 bases to trimming and J lost 5 bases; unmatched junction nucleotides: 11. This chain's CDR3 is CARRGTGMQTEAFF. The CDR3 DNA reads TGTGCCAGACGCGGGACAGGAATGCAGACTGAAGCTTTCTTT.

The chain recombines TRBV18 with TRBJ2-5, with 11 positions matching TRBD2. The J segment lost 9 bases and the V segment lost 3 bases, leaving 9 bases of the junction unmatched. The germline gives CDR1 KGHSH, CDR2 LQKENI. The CDR3 totals 15 residues. The DNA of the CDR3 is TGTGCCAGCTCACCGCCGGGACTAGCGGACCAGGCCCAGTACTTC. This encodes CASSPPGLADQAQYF.

The V call is TRBV18, the J call TRBJ1-3; D is undetermined. The germline V and J ends were trimmed by 2 bases and 0 bases, with 11 bases remaining between them. Germline V gives CDR1 KGHSH, CDR2 LQKENI. The CDR3 is 16 amino acids. CDR3 residues: CASSPEAVYSGNTIYF. The CDR3 region has the DNA TGTGCCAGCTCACCAGAGGCAGTTTACTCTGGAAACACCATATATTTT.

V and J are TRBV28 and TRBJ2-5, with a possible D match to TRBD1 (6 bases). The CDR3 totals 19 residues. The germline gives CDR1 MDHEN, CDR2 SYDVKM. V gave up 6 bases and J gave up 3 bases, with 29 bases separating them. CDR3 nucleotides: TGTGCCAGCAGCCTACATTCTTGCAGGGGCGTTTGTGGGGAAGAGACCCAGTACTTC. Encoded protein: CASSLHSCRGVCGEETQYF.

The chain combines TRBV7-9 with TRBJ2-7; no definite D call. Per germline, CDR1 SEHNR and CDR2 FQNEAQ (reference sequence). V was cut by 3 bases and J by 5 bases, with 11 bases left in between. The CDR3 extends over 13 amino acids. The CDR3 nucleotides read TGTGCCAGCAGCTTGGAGACTGTGCACGAGCAGTACTTC. Protein product: CASSLETVHEQYF.

This clone appeared a single time. The CDR3 DNA reads TGTGCCAGCAGTTCCGGGGGGCTTCCTGAAGCTTTCTTT. Translating gives CASSSGGLPEAFF. V and J are TRBV27 and TRBJ1-1; D may be TRBD1 (6 bases). The germline V and J ends were trimmed by 4 bases and 6 bases, with 12 bases remaining between them. The CDR3 totals 13 residues. Germline CDR1 is MNHEY and CDR2 is SMNVEV (reference sequence).

The chain couples TRBV7-3 to TRBJ2-2, with 14 bases lining up with TRBD2. The CDR3 is 17 residues long. Germline CDR1 is SGHTA and CDR2 is FQGTGA. V dropped 2 bases and J dropped 7; count of bases not matched to a gene: 6. The CDR3 here is CASSLGGLAGANGELFF. The CDR3 bases are TGTGCCAGCAGCTTAGGGGGACTAGCGGGAGCCAACGGGGAGCTGTTTTTT. The whole variable domain, filled in from reference TRBV7-3 and TRBJ2-2, reads GAGVSQTPSNKVTEKGKYVELRCDPISGHTALYWYRQSLGQGPEFLIYFQGTGAADDSGLPNDRFFAVRPEGSVSTLKIQRTERGDSAVYLCASSLGGLAGANGELFFGEGSRLTVL.

This chain links TRBV30 with TRBJ1-6; tentative D call: TRBD1 (6 bases). The CDR3 is 15 residues long. CDR1 and CDR2 (germline): GTSNPN, SVGIG (reference sequence). Trimming took 2 bases from V and 7 from J, leaving 15 bases between them. DNA for the CDR3: TGTGCCTGGAGTCCCCCGGACAGCTCAAATTCACCCCTCCACTTT. This codes for CAWSPPDSSNSPLHF.

The J gene is TRBJ2-7, the V gene TRBV7-2; 10 nucleotides line up with TRBD2. CDR1 is SGHTA and CDR2 is FQGNSA in the germline V gene. CDR3 length: 15 residues. V gave up 0 bases and J gave up 3 bases; unmatched junction bases: 2. This chain's CDR3 is CASSLAVAGGYEQYV. The CDR3 DNA reads as TGTGCCAGCAGCTTAGCGGTAGCGGGGGGCTACGAGCAGTACGTC.

The chain combines TRBV2 with TRBJ2-7, with 9 bases fitting TRBD1. V was pared by 6 bases and J by 2 bases, with 11 bases of the junction left unmatched. The CDR3 extends over 16 amino acids. Germline V gives CDR1 SNHLY, CDR2 FYNNEI. CDR3 sequence reads: CASSNSGQGRAYEQYF. CDR3 nucleotides: TGTGCCAGCAGCAACTCCGGACAGGGGAGGGCCTACGAGCAGTACTTC.

The CDR3 DNA sequence: TGCGCCAGCAGTGAGTTAGGGGTCGGGGAGCTGTTTTTT. It codes for CASSELGVGELFF. The genes are TRBV10-1 and TRBJ2-2; possible D gene TRBD1, 5 bases. CDR1 WNHNN and CDR2 SYGVQD come from the germline V gene (reference sequence). Trimming took off 1 base at V and 7 bases at J, with 7 bases between the two ends. The CDR3 loop spans 13 amino acids.

The J gene is TRBJ2-3, the V gene TRBV13; a weak D match, TRBD1 (6 bases). Germline V CDR1 and CDR2: PRHDT, FYEKMQ (reference sequence). The CDR3 length is 16 residues. V was shortened by 1 base and J by 1 base, with 12 bases between the two germline ends. This CDR3 reads CASSLEGQGRTDTQYF. CDR3 sequence (DNA): TGTGCCAGCAGCTTAGAGGGCCAGGGGCGCACAGATACGCAGTATTTT.

The chain combines TRBV19 with TRBJ2-1; 7 bases match TRBD2. The germline V gene has CDR1 LNHDA and CDR2 SQIVND (reference sequence). The J segment lost 2 bases and the V segment lost 5 bases, leaving 9 bases of the junction unmatched. This CDR3 has 16 residues. CDR3 residues: CASSRVGGGTYNEQFF. The CDR3 coding sequence is TGTGCCAGTAGTCGGGTGGGCGGGGGAACCTACAATGAGCAGTTCTTC. Full variable domain (outside the CDR3, taken from reference TRBV19 and TRBJ2-1): DGGITQSPKYLFRKEGQNVTLSCEQNLNHDAMYWYRQDPGQGLRLIYYSQIVNDFQKGDIAEGYSVSREKKESFPLTVTSAQKNPTAFYLCASSRVGGGTYNEQFFGPGTRLTVL.

The chain employs TRBV27 and TRBJ2-2; 8 nucleotides match TRBD2. This CDR3 region has 14 residues. The germline V gene encodes CDR1 MNHEY and CDR2 SMNVEV (reference sequence). V was clipped by 7 bases and J by 4 bases; unmatched bases: 5. CDR3 bases: TGTGCCAGCACCCGGGGGGGTCGCACCGGGGAGCTGTTTTTT. Translating it yields CASTRGGRTGELFF.

The chain joins TRBV7-6 to TRBJ2-3, with D possibly being TRBD2 (6 bases). Between the trimmed V and J ends, which lost 4 bases and 3 bases, there was a span of 11 bases. Germline V gene sequence: CDR1 SGHVS, CDR2 FNYEAQ. The CDR3 covers 14 residues. This chain's CDR3 is CASSSRRGTDTQYF. The CDR3 nucleotides are TGTGCCAGCAGCTCCCGGCGGGGAACAGATACGCAGTATTTT.

This sequence joins TRBV11-3 and TRBJ1-1, with 7 bases fitting TRBD1. The CDR3 spans 15 residues. Germline V CDR1 and CDR2: SGHNT, YENEEA. Trimming took 1 base from V and 0 from J; bases not matched to a gene: 2. CDR3 nucleotide sequence: TGTGCCAGCAGCTTAGGGACAGGATTGAACACTGAAGCTTTCTTT. Amino acid sequence: CASSLGTGLNTEAFF.

This rearrangement joins TRBV6-5 to TRBJ2-3, with D possibly matching TRBD2 (7 bases). Germline V gene sequence: CDR1 MNHEY, CDR2 SVGAGI. This CDR3 region has 15 residues. V was pared by 2 bases and J by 3 bases, with 12 bases between. CDR3 region: CASSYGEGVTDTQYF. The CDR3 region has the DNA TGTGCCAGCAGTTACGGGGAGGGGGTTACAGATACGCAGTATTTT.

The CDR3 DNA reads as TGTGCCAGCAGTGGAGAGGGAGGGCTTCTGAGAGGCACTGAAGCTTTCTTT. The encoded protein is CASSGEGGLLRGTEAFF. The J gene is TRBJ1-1, the V gene TRBV6-1, with D unresolved. This CDR3 contains 17 residues. In germline, CDR1 is MNHNS, CDR2 SASEGT. Trimming removed 4 bases from V and 4 bases from J, with 22 bases in between.

The J gene is TRBJ2-3, the V gene TRBV7-3; 9 bases agree with TRBD2. Trimming took 5 bases from V and 0 from J; bases not matched to a gene: 6. There are 16 residues in the CDR3. Germline-derived CDR1 and CDR2 are SGHTA and FQGTGA. CDR3 protein: CASSLGAGGSTDTQYF. The CDR3 DNA follows: TGTGCCAGCAGCCTCGGCGCGGGAGGGAGCACAGATACGCAGTATTTT. The full variable domain, rest sourced from reference TRBV7-3 and TRBJ2-3, is GAGVSQTPSNKVTEKGKYVELRCDPISGHTALYWYRQSLGQGPEFLIYFQGTGAADDSGLPNDRFFAVRPEGSVSTLKIQRTERGDSAVYLCASSLGAGGSTDTQYFGPGTRLTVL.